This T cell receptor (beta chain) is drawn from a study of PD-1 blockade in classical Hodgkin lymphoma. Produced via immunoSEQ multiplex PCR; TCRdb's table is partial and in-frame only. The table includes roughly 140,000 clones, 78% detected once. All the patients suffered relapse after autologous stem cell transplantation, and brentuximab vedotin exposure differed. Germline V lookup: CDR1 MNHEY, CDR2 SVGAGI. This CDR3 spans 15 amino acids. The ends were cut back, 5 bases at V and 0 bases at J, with 13 bases in the middle. The TCR was taken from a human donor with classical Hodgkin lymphoma. The V gene is TRBV6-5, the J gene TRBJ1-2; maybe TRBD1 (5 bases). The sample here was peripheral blood mononuclear cells (PBMCs), taken before the second cycle of nivolumab. CDR3 sequence (DNA): TGTGCCAGCAGTGCCGGGACCCCCCCTAACTATGGCTACACCTTC. It specifies CASSAGTPPNYGYTF.